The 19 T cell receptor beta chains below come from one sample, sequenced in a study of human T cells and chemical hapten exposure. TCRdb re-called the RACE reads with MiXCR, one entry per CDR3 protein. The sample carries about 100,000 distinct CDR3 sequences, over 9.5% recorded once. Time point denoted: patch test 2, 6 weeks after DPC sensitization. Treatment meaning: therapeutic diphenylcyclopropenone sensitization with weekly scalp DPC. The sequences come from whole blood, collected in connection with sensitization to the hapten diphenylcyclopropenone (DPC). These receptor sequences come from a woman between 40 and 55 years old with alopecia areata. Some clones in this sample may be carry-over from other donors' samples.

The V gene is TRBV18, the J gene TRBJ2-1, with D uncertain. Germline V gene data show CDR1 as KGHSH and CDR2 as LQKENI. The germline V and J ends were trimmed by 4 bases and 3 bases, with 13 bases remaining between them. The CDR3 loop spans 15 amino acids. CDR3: CASSLQEPHYNEQFF. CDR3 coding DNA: TGTGCCAGCTCACTTCAGGAGCCCCACTACAATGAGCAGTTCTTC.

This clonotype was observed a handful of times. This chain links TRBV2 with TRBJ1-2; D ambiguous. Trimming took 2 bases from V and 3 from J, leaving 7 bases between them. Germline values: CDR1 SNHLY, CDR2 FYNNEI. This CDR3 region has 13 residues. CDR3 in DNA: TGTGCCAGCAGTGAACCGACATACTATGGCTACACCTTC. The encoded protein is CASSEPTYYGYTF.

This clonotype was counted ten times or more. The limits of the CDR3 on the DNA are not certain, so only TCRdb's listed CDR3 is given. The CDR3 here is CASILGAGKAFF. The chain combines TRBV12-3 or TRBV12-4 with TRBJ1-1; TRBD1, the D gene given by the table, was not confirmed from the DNA. The CDR3 is 12 amino acids in total, end residues counted.

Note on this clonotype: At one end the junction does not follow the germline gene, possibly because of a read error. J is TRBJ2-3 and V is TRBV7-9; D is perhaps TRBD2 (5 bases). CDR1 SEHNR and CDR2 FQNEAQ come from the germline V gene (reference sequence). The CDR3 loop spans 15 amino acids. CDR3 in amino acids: CASSPDPSSTDTQYF. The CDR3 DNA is TGTGCCAGCAGCCCGGACCCGTCTAGCACGGATACGCAGTATTTT.

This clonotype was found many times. As DNA, the CDR3 is TGTGCCAGCAGCCAAGAGGACAGCGGGTACGAGCAGTACTTC. It translates to CASSQEDSGYEQYF. The V gene is TRBV3-1, the J gene TRBJ2-7; D may be TRBD1 or TRBD2 (6 bases each). V lost 0 bases and J lost 4, with 10 bases in between. The CDR3 runs to 14 residues. The germline V gene encodes CDR1 LGHDT and CDR2 YNNKEL (reference sequence).

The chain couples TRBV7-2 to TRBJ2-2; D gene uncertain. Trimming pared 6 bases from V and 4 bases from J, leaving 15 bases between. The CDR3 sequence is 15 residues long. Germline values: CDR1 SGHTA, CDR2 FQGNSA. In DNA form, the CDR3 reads TGTGCCAGCAGGGAGACCCCGGTCACCACCGGGGAGCTGTTTTTT. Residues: CASRETPVTTGELFF.

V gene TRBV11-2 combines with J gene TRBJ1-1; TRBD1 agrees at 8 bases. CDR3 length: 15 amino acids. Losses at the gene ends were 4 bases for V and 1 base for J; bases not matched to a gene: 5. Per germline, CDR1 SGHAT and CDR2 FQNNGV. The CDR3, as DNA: TGTGCCAGCAGCTATCGGACAGGGACGAACACTGAAGCTTTCTTT. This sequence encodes CASSYRTGTNTEAFF.

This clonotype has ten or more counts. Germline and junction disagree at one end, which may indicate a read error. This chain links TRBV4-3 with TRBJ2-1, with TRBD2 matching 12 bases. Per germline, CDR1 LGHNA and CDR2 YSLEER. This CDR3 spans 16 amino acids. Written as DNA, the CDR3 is TGCGCCAGCAGCGAAGAGGGACTAGCGGGTTACAATGAGCAGTTCTTC. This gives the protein CASSEEGLAGYNEQFF.

The CDR3 spells CSVGQGGADTQYF. CDR3 nucleotides: TGCAGCGTTGGGCAGGGAGGGGCAGATACGCAGTATTTT. J is TRBJ2-3 and V is TRBV29-1; 7 nucleotides line up with TRBD2. Germline lookup yields CDR1 SQVTM and CDR2 ANQGSEA. V dropped 4 bases and J dropped 4; count of bases not matched to a gene: 5. The CDR3 is 13 amino acids.

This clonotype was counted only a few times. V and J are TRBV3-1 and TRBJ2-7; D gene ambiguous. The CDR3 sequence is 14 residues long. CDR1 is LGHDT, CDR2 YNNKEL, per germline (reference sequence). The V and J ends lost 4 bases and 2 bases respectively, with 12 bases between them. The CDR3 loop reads CASSPPQLTYEQYF. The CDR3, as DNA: TGTGCCAGCAGCCCCCCACAGCTAACCTACGAGCAGTACTTC.

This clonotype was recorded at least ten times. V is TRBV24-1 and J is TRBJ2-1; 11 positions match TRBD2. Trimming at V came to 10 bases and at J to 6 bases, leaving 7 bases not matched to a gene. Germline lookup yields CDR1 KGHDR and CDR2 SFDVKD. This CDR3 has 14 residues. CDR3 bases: TGTGCCACGACCGGGACTAGCGGTCCCAATGAGCAGTTCTTC. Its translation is CATTGTSGPNEQFF.

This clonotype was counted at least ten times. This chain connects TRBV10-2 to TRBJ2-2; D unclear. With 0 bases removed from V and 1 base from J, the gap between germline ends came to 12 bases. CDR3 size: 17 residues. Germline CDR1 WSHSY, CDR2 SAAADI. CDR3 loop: CASSESLVSLNTGELFF. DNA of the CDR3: TGCGCCAGCAGTGAGTCTCTGGTCTCCCTGAACACCGGGGAGCTGTTTTTT.

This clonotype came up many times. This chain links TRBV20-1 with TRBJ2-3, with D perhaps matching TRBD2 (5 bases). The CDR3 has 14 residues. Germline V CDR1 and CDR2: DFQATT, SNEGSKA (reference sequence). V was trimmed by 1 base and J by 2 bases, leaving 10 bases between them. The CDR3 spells CSARAQRSTDTQYF. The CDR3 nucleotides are TGCAGTGCTAGAGCCCAGCGGTCCACAGATACGCAGTATTTT.

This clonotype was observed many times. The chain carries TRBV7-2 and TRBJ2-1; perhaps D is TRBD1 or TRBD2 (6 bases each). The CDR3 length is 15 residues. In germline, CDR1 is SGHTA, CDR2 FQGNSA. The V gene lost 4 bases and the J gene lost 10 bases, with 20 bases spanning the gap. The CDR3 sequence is CASSYDRRENGEQFF. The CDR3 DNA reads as TGTGCCAGCAGCTATGACAGGAGGGAGAACGGGGAGCAGTTCTTC.

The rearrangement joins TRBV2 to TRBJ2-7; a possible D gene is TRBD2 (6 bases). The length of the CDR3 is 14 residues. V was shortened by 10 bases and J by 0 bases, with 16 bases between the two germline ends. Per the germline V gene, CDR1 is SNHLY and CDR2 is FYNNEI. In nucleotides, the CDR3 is TGTGCCACCCGGCCCGAACTAGCCTCCTACGAGCAGTACTTC. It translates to CATRPELASYEQYF.

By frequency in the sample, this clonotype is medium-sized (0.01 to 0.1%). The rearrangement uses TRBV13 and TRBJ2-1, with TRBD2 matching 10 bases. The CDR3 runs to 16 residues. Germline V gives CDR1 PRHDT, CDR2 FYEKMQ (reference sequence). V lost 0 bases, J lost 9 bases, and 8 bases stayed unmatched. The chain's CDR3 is CASSLGDWTSGSEQFF. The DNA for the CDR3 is TGTGCCAGCAGCTTAGGGGATTGGACTAGCGGCAGTGAGCAGTTCTTC.

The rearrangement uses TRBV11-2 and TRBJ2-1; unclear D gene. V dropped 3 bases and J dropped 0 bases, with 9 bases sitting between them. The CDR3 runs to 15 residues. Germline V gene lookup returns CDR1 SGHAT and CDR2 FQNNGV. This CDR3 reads CASSFSPISYNEQFF. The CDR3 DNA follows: TGTGCCAGCAGCTTTTCTCCCATCTCCTACAATGAGCAGTTCTTC.

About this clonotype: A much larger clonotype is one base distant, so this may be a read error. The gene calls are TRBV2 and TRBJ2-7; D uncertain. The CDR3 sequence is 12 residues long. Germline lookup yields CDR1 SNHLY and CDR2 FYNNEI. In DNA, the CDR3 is TGTGCCAGCACCCCCTTCTCCTACGAGAAGTACTTC. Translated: CASTPFSYEKYF.

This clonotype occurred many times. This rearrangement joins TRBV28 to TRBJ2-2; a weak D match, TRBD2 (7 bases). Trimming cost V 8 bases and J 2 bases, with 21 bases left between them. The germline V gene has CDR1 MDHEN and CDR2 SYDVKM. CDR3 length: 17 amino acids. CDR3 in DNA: TGTGCCAGCCTCCCTCGAGGGAGGGGGACTAACACCGGGGAGCTGTTTTTT. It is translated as CASLPRGRGTNTGELFF.